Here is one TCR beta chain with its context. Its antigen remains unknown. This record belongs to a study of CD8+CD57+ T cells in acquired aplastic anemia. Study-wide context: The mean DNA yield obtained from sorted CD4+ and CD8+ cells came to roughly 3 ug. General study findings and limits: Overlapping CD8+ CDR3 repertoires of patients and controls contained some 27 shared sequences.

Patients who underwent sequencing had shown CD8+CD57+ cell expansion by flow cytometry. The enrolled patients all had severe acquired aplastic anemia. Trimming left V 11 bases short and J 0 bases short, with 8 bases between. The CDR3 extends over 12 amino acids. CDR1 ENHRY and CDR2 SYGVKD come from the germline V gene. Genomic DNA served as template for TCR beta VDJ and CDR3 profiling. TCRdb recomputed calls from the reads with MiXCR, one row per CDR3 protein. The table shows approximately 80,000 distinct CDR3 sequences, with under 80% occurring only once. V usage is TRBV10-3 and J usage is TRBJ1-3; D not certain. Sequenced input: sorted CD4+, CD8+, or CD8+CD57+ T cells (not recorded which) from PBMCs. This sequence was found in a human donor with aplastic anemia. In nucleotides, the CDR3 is TGTGCCGCCTCTATCTCTGGAAACACCATATATTTT. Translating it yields CAASISGNTIYF.